The rows below give T cell receptor beta chains drawn from one sample of a study of beta chain features in type 1 diabetes. The table came from immunoSEQ multiplex PCR; TCRdb's copy has only in-frame clones and leaves some out. The repertoire has roughly 330,000 clones, about 14% of them found once; the top ten carry roughly 0.015%. Sequencing used naive CD4+ T cells from blood. These receptors were collected from a young woman with type 1 diabetes. The CDR3 runs from the conserved cysteine through the conserved F or W. The order of the fields is clone size, D gene, J gene, V gene, CDR3 protein, CDR3 DNA. A D gene is named only where the DNA matches it firmly. The size field is filled for only some rows; it gives once, few, many or a size class.

>few|.|TRBJ2-6|TRBV28
CASSPPGSGANVLTF
TGTGCCAGCAGTCCCCCAGGCTCAGGGGCCAACGTCCTGACTTTC
>.|.|TRBJ1-1|TRBV6-1
CASSAAGMWTEAFF
TGTGCCAGCAGTGCGGCAGGGATGTGGACTGAAGCTTTCTTT
>.|.|TRBJ1-2|TRBV28
CASSPTFERGYTF
TGTGCCAGCAGTCCTACGTTTGAACGGGGCTACACCTTC
>few|TRBD1|TRBJ1-1|TRBV11-2
CASSTLHRGRNTEAFF
TGTGCCAGCAGCACCCTTCACAGGGGGCGGAATACTGAAGCTTTCTTT
>.|TRBD1|TRBJ2-3|TRBV5-1
CASKYGTGYTDTQYF
TGCGCCAGCAAATACGGGACAGGGTACACAGATACGCAGTATTTT
>.|.|TRBJ1-4|TRBV7-2
CASSPGSGLVAGKLFF
TGTGCCAGCAGCCCCGGCAGCGGGTTAGTAGCGGGGAAACTGTTTTTT
>.|.|TRBJ2-1|TRBV14
CASSPTGFQWNEQFF
TGTGCCAGCAGCCCAACAGGGTTTCAATGGAATGAGCAGTTCTTC
>few|TRBD1|TRBJ1-2|TRBV5-1
CASSLKGADGYTF
TGCGCCAGCAGCTTGAAGGGGGCGGATGGCTACACCTTC
>.|TRBD1|TRBJ2-1|TRBV11-1
CASTHGTGFLNEQFF
TGTGCCAGCACCCACGGGACAGGCTTTCTCAATGAGCAGTTCTTC
>.|.|TRBJ2-1|TRBV15
CATSREEAGSYNEQFF
TGTGCCACCAGCAGAGAGGAGGCGGGGAGCTACAATGAGCAGTTCTTC
>.|.|TRBJ1-1|TRBV7-9
CASSLRGDTEAFF
TGTGCCAGCAGCTTAAGGGGCGACACTGAAGCTTTCTTT
>.|TRBD2|TRBJ2-1|TRBV2
CASRSSGSNEQFF
TGTGCCAGCAGGAGTAGCGGGAGTAATGAGCAGTTCTTC
>few|TRBD1|TRBJ1-2|TRBV27
CASSTGQDHDGYTF
TGTGCCAGCAGCACGGGACAGGATCACGATGGCTACACCTTC
>.|.|TRBJ1-1|TRBV30
CAWRAGLNTEAFF
TGTGCCTGGCGAGCAGGGCTCAACACTGAAGCTTTCTTT
>few|TRBD1|TRBJ2-1|TRBV4-1
CASSRATGGSYNEQFF
TGCGCCAGCAGCCGAGCGACAGGGGGCTCCTACAATGAGCAGTTCTTC
>few|TRBD2|TRBJ2-3|TRBV9
CASSARGGWVDTQYF
TGTGCCAGCAGCGCACGGGGGGGCTGGGTGGATACGCAGTATTTT
>.|TRBD1|TRBJ1-1|TRBV2
CASGTVAGVEETEAFF
TGTGCCAGCGGGACAGTAGCAGGGGTCGAAGAAACTGAAGCTTTCTTT
>few|.|TRBJ1-2|TRBV29-1
CSVEGNRAHYGYTF
TGCAGCGTTGAAGGAAACAGGGCCCACTATGGCTACACCTTC
>.|.|TRBJ2-1|TRBV15
CATTLGEQFF
TGTGCCACCACCCTCGGTGAGCAGTTCTTC
>.|TRBD1|TRBJ1-4|TRBV18
CASSPLTGMSEKLFF
TGTGCCAGCTCACCTTTGACAGGGATGAGTGAAAAACTGTTTTTT
>few|.|TRBJ1-1|TRBV5-1
CASSLGVGGDTEAFF
TGCGCCAGCAGCTTGGGTGTAGGGGGGGACACTGAAGCTTTCTTT
>.|.|TRBJ2-7|TRBV5-1
CASTQGAGYEQYF
TGCGCCAGCACTCAGGGAGCGGGCTACGAGCAGTACTTC
>.|TRBD2|TRBJ2-7|TRBV4-2
CASSQELAGGREQYF
TGTGCCAGCAGCCAAGAACTAGCGGGAGGGAGAGAGCAGTACTTC
>.|.|TRBJ1-5|TRBV15
CATSRGGNQPQHF
TGTGCCACCAGCAGAGGCGGCAATCAGCCCCAGCATTTT
>.|.|TRBJ2-1|TRBV11-2
CASSLKIRGPHNEQFF
TGTGCCAGCAGCTTAAAAATCCGAGGGCCCCACAATGAGCAGTTCTTC
>.|TRBD2|TRBJ2-7|TRBV30
CAWEGGSRYEQYF
TGTGCCTGGGAGGGCGGGAGCAGGTACGAGCAGTACTTC
>.|.|TRBJ1-2|TRBV30
CAWSPRQVGYTF
TGTGCCTGGAGTCCCCGACAGGTTGGCTACACCTTC
>few|.|TRBJ1-4|TRBV5-4
CASSLAGTTNEKLFF
TGTGCCAGCAGCCTGGCGGGAACAACTAATGAAAAACTGTTTTTT
>few|TRBD1|TRBJ2-5|TRBV2
CASSAGTGVETQYF
TGTGCCAGCAGTGCCGGGACAGGGGTGGAGACCCAGTACTTC